A single T cell receptor (beta chain) is shown here with its context. Its antigen remains unidentified. The sample originates from a study of cytomegalovirus exposure and HLA in healthy donors. V was shortened by 5 bases and J by 0 bases, with 17 bases between the two germline ends. CDR1 LNHNV and CDR2 YYDKDF come from the germline V gene (reference sequence). The CDR3 is 17 amino acids. Whole-study results and caveats: A later analysis, which compared TCR beta chains of equal frequency, found the HLA-associated ones more clonally expanded. Common viral pathogens seemed, in a later analysis, to connect with several of the most significant clusters.

Primers included in the PCR were 60 Vbeta and 13 Jbeta primers. Clones were read by immunoSEQ multiplex PCR, and TCRdb kept only the in-frame ones, dropping some. The sample carries some 120,000 clones, roughly four fifths recorded once. Material: PBMCs. The TCR originated in a middle-aged man in good health and CMV-seronegative. V is TRBV15 and J is TRBJ1-3; maybe TRBD1 (6 bases). CDR3 DNA: TGTGCCACCAGCCTAACTCGTGGGGGCCACTCTGGAAACACCATATATTTT. Its translation is CATSLTRGGHSGNTIYF.